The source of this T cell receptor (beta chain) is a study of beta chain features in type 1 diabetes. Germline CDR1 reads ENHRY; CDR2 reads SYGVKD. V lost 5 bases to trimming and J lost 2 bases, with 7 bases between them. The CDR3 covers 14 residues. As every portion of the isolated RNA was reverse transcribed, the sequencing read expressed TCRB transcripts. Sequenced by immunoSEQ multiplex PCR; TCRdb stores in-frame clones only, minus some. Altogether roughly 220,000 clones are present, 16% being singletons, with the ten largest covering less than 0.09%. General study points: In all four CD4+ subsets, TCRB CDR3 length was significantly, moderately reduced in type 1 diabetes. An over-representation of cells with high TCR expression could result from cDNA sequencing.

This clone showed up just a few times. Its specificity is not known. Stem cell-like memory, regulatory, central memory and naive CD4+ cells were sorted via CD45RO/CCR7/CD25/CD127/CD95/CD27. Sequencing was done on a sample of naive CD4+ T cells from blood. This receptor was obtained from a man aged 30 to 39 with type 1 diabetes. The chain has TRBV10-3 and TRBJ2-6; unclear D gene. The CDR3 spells CAISPEAGANVLTF. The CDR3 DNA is TGTGCCATCAGTCCAGAAGCTGGGGCCAACGTCCTGACTTTC.